This T cell receptor (beta chain) emerged from a study of chemoradiotherapy in HPV16-positive cancers. After removal of 2 bases from V and 6 bases from J, the junction contained 4 bases not matched to a gene. The CDR3 consists of 15 residues. Germline V gene sequence: CDR1 SGHVS, CDR2 FQNEAQ. General study findings and limits: The functional HPV-specific definition rests on just a couple of HPV16-positive patients. Non-HPV-specific T cells did not expand in tumors during treatment, whereas candidate HPV-specific clones and E7-related motifs did.

Sequencing used immunoSEQ multiplex PCR; TCRdb keeps in-frame clones, though not all of them. The sample has tens of thousands of clones; around four fifths are singletons. Notes on this clone: The antigen is not known.

V and J are TRBV7-8 and TRBJ2-3; 11 nucleotides match TRBD2. The TCR sequence derives from a human donor with HPV-associated anogenital cancer. The specimen comprised blood, sampled from a patient who underwent chemoradiotherapy. The DNA of the CDR3 is TGTGCCAGCAGCTTATATAGCGGGGGGGCGGATACGCAGTATTTT. Translation gives CASSLYSGGADTQYF.